What follows describes a single T cell receptor (beta chain). Original processing methods: Reference gene primer amplification gave estimated nucleated cell counts. Assay: immunoSEQ multiplex PCR; the TCRdb copy retains only in-frame clones and omits some. The V and J calls and clone size come from that table; D and trimming were worked out from the DNA. This sample has approximately 110,000 clones, with about 88% found just once. This entry comes from a study of blood T cell repertoires in COVID-19. Overall study context: Acute-phase and convalescent COVID-19 samples originated in the United States, Italy and Spain. The cDNA or gDNA used as material had been derived from T cells, B-cell-depleted T cells, or PBMCs.

The CDR3 totals 19 residues. J gave up 6 bases and V 0 bases, and 8 bases lay outside the gene matches. Germline-derived CDR1 and CDR2 are MDHEN and SYDVKM. The receptor was isolated from a woman in her 70s who had recovered from COVID-19. Sequenced material: peripheral blood. The rearrangement joins TRBV28 to TRBJ2-1, with 16 positions matching TRBD2. CDR3 amino acids: CASSLWGLAGGPSGNEQFF. The CDR3 DNA follows: TGTGCCAGCAGTTTATGGGGACTAGCGGGGGGGCCGTCAGGCAATGAGCAGTTCTTC. The full variable domain, completed using reference TRBV28 and TRBJ2-1, is DVKVTQSSRYLVKRTGEKVFLECVQDMDHENMFWYRQDPGLGLRLIYFSYDVKMKEKGDIPEGYSVSREKKERFSLILESASTNQTSMYLCASSLWGLAGGPSGNEQFFGPGTRLTVL.